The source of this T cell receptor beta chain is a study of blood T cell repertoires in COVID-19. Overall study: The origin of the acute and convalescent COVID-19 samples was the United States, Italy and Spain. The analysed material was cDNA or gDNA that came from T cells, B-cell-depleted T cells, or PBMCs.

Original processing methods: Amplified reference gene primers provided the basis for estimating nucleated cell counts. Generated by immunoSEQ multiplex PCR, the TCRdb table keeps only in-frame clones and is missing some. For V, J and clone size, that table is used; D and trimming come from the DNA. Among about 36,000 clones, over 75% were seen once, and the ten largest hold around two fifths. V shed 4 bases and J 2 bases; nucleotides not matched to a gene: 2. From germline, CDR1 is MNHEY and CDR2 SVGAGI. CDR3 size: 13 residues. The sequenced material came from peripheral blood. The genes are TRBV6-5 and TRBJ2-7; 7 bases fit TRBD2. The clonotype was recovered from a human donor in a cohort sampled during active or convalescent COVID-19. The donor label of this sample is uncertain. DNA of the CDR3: TGTGCCAGCAGTTTCACTAGCGCCTACGAGCAGTACTTC. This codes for CASSFTSAYEQYF.